This TCR beta chain came from a study of OX40 agonist ivuxolimab in advanced cancers. Study summary: The patients received ivuxolimab by intravenous route every 2 weeks at 0.01 to 10 mg/kg. Patients receiving dose escalation had hepatocellular carcinoma, melanoma, renal cell or head and neck cancer. The study's findings and limits: Clonal expansion was seen in CD4+ and CD8+ blood T cells by week 6 at 0.1 to 3.0 mg/kg. Low levels of normalized T-cell clonal expansion also appeared in some nonresponders.

On this clone itself: Antigen specificity is unknown.

Generated by immunoSEQ multiplex PCR, the TCRdb table keeps only in-frame clones and is missing some. The data show over 60,000 clones, with about 86% seen just once and approximately 0.86% held by the top ten. The TCR sequence derives from an adult with an advanced solid tumor such as melanoma, head and neck, liver or kidney cancer. Sequencing was performed on CD4+ or CD8+ T cells sorted from blood, taken in a trial of the OX40 agonist ivuxolimab.

CDR3 sequence (DNA): TGCGCCAGCAGCTCGGGACAGGAATCTGTTGAGCAGTTCTTC. This gives the protein CASSSGQESVEQFF. The V call is TRBV5-1, the J call TRBJ2-1; the match to TRBD1 covers 8 bases. There are 14 residues in the CDR3. CDR1 is SGHRS and CDR2 is YFSETQ in the germline V gene. The V gene end was trimmed by 3 bases and the J gene end by 9 bases; junction bases not matched to a gene: 8.